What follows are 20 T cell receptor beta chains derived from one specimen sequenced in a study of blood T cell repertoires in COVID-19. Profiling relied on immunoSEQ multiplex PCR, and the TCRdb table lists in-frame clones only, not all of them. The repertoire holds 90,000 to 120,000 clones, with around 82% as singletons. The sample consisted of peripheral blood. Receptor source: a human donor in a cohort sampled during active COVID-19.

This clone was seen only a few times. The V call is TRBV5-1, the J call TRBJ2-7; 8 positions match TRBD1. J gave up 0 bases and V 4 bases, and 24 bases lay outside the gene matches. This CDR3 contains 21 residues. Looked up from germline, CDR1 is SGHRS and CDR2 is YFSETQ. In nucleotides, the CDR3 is TGCGCCAGCAGCCAGTCCACCCACGGTCAGGGGGCCTCCTGGGTCTCCTACGAGCAGTACTTC. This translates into CASSQSTHGQGASWVSYEQYF. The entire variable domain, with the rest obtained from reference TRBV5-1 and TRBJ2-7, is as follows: KAGVTQTPRYLIKTRGQQVTLSCSPISGHRSVSWYQQTPGQGLQFLFEYFSETQRNKGNFPGRFSGRQFSNSRSEMNVSTLELGDSALYLCASSQSTHGQGASWVSYEQYFGPGTRLTVT.

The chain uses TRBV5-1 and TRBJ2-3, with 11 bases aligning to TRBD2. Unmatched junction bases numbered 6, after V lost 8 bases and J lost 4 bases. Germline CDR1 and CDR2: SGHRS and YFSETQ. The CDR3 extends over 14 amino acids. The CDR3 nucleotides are TGCGCCAGTCAGACTAGCGGGACAGCAGATACGCAGTATTTT. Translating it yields CASQTSGTADTQYF.

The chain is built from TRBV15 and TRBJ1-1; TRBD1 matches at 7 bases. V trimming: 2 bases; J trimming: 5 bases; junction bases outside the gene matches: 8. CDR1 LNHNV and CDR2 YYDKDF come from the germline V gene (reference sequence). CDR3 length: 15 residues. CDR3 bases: TGTGCCACCAGCAGAATCAGGGGGAGCGGTACTGAAGCTTTCTTT. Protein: CATSRIRGSGTEAFF.

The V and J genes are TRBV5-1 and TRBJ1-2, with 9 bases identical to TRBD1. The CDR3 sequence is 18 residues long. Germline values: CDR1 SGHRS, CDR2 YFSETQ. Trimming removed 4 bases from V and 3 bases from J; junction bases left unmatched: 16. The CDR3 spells CASSDPGQGHANHYGYTF. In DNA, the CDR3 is TGCGCCAGCAGCGATCCGGGACAGGGCCACGCCAATCACTATGGCTACACCTTC.

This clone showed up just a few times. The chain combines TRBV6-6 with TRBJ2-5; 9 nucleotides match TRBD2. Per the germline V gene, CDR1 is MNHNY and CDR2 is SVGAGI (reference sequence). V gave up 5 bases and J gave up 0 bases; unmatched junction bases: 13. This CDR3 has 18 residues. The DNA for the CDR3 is TGTGCCAGCAGTCGGCCGATAAGCGGGAGGTGGGACCAAGAGACCCAGTACTTC. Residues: CASSRPISGRWDQETQYF.

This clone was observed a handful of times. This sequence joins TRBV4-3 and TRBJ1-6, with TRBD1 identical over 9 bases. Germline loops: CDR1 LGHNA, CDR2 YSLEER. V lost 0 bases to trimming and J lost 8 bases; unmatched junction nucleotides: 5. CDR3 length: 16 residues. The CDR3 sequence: CASSQDPTGGYSPLHF. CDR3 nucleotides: TGCGCCAGCAGCCAAGACCCGACAGGGGGTTATTCACCCCTCCACTTT.

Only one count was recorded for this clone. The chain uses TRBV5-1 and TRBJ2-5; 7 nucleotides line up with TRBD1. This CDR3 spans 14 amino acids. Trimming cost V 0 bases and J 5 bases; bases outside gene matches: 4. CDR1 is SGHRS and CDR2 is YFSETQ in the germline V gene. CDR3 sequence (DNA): TGCGCCAGCAGCTTGGGGCAGGGGGTGGAGACCCAGTACTTC. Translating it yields CASSLGQGVETQYF.

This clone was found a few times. The CDR3 sequence: CASRLPHSGANVLTF. CDR3 sequence (DNA): TGTGCCAGCCGACTCCCCCACTCTGGGGCCAACGTCCTGACTTTC. The V call is TRBV6-6, the J call TRBJ2-6; no clear D. The CDR3 length is 15 residues. The V and J ends lost 8 bases and 0 bases respectively, with 11 bases between them. CDR1 and CDR2 (germline): MNHNY, SVGAGI (reference sequence).

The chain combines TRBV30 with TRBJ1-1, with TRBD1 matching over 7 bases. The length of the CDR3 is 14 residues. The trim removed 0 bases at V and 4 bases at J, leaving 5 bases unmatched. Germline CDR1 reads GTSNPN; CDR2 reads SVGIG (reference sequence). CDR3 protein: CAWSVSGGLTEAFF. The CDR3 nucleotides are TGTGCCTGGAGTGTGTCAGGGGGTCTCACTGAAGCTTTCTTT.

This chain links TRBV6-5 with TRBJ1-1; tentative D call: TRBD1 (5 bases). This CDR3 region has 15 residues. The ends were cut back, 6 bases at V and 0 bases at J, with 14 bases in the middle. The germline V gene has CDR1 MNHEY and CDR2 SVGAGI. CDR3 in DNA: TGTGCCAGCAGCCCGACGACAGCCATGAACACTGAAGCTTTCTTT. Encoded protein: CASSPTTAMNTEAFF.

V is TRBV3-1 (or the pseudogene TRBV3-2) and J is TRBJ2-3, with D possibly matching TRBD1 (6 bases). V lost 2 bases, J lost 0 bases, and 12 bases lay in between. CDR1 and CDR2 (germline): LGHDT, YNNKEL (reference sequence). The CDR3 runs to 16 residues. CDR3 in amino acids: CASSQRGRTSTDTQYF. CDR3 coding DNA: TGTGCCAGCAGCCAAAGGGGGAGAACTAGCACAGATACGCAGTATTTT.

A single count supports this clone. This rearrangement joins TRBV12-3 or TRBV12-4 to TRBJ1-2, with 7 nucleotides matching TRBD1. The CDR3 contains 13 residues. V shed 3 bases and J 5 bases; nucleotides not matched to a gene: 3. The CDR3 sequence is CASSFRQGYGYTF. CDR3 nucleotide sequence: TGTGCCAGCAGTTTTAGACAGGGATATGGCTACACCTTC.

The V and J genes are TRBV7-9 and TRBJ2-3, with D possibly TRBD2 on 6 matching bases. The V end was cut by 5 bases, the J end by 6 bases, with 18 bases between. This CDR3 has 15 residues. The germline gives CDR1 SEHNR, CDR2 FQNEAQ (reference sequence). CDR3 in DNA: TGTGCCAGCAGCCCCCGGGGATCGGGGGAGGATACGCAGTATTTT. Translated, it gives CASSPRGSGEDTQYF.

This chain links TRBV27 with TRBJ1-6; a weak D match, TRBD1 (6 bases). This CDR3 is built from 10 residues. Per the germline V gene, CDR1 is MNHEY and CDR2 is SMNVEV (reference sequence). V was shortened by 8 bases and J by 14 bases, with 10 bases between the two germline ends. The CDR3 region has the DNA TGTGCCAGCGGGAACAGGGCCCTCCACTTT. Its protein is CASGNRALHF.

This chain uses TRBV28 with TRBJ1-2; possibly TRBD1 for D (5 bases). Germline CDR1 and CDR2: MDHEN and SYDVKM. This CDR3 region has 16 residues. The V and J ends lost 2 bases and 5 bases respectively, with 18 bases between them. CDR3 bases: TGTGCCAGCAGTTTAGCCCTAGGGCAGGGTTTGTATGGCTACACCTTC. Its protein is CASSLALGQGLYGYTF.

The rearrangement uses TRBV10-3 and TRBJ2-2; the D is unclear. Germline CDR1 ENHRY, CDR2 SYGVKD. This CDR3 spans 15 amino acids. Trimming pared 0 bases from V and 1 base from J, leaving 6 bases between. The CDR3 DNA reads TGTGCCATCAGTGAGTCGGTCGGGAACACCGGGGAGCTGTTTTTT. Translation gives CAISESVGNTGELFF.

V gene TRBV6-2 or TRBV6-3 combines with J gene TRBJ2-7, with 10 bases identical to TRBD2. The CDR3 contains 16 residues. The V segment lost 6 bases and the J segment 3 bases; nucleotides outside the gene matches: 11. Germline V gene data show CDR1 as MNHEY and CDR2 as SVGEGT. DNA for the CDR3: TGTGCCAGCAGCCCCCGGACTAGCGGAAACATCTACGAGCAGTACGTC. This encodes CASSPRTSGNIYEQYV.

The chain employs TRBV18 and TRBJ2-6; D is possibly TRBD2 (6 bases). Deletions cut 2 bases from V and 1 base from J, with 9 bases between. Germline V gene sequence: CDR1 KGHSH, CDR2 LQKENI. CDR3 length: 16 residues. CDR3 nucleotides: TGTGCCAGCTCACCAGAGGGGAGGTCTGGGGCCAACGTCCTGACTTTC. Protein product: CASSPEGRSGANVLTF.

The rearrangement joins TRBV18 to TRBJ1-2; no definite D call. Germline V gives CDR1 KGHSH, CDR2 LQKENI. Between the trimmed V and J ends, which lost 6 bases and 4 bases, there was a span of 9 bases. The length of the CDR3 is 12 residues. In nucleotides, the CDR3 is TGTGCCAGCTCTGAGGTTCCCTATGGCTACACCTTC. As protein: CASSEVPYGYTF.

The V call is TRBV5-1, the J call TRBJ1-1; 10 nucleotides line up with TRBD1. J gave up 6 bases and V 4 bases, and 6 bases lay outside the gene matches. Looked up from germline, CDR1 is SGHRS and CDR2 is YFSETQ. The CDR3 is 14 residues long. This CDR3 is CASSPGDRGPEAFF. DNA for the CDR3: TGCGCCAGCAGCCCCGGGGACAGGGGCCCTGAAGCTTTCTTT.